This TCR beta chain was recovered during a study of T cell responses to AZD1222 COVID-19 vaccine. Notes on the study in general: Breadth and depth of Spike-specific TCRs rose after two AZD1222 doses.

A word on this clone: As yet, its antigen is unknown.

The assay was immunoSEQ multiplex PCR, and TCRdb's table has in-frame clones only and misses some. Of some 140,000 clones listed, under 95% were seen once; the top ten hold about 19%. The V gene lost 4 bases and the J gene lost 3 bases, with 10 bases spanning the gap. Germline V gene data show CDR1 as PRHDT and CDR2 as FYEKMQ (reference sequence). CDR3 length equals 14 residues. The sample consisted of peripheral blood, taken on day 0 of AZD1222 vaccination. The V and J genes are TRBV13 and TRBJ1-3; unclear D gene. This TCR was recovered from an adult in good health. CDR3 in amino acids: CASSSVGSGNTIYF. DNA for the CDR3: TGTGCCAGCAGCTCGGTTGGGAGTGGAAACACCATATATTTT.